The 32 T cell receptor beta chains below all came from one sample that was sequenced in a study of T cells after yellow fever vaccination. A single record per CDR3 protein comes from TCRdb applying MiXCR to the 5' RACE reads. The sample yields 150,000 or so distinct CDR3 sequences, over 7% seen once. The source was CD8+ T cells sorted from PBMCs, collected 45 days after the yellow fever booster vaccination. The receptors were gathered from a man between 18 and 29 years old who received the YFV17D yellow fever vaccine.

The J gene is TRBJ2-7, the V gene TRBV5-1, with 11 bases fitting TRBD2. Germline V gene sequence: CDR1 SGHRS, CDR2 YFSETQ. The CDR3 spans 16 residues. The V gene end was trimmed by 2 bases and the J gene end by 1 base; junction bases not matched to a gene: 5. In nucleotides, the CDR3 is TGCGCCAGCAGCTTTACAGGGACTAGCGGATCCTACGAGCAGTACTTC. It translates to CASSFTGTSGSYEQYF.

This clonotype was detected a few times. Written as DNA, the CDR3 is TGTGCCAGCAGCGCCGGGACTAGCTCCTACGAGCAGTACGTC. Translation gives CASSAGTSSYEQYV. The chain recombines TRBV5-4 with TRBJ2-7, with 8 bases fitting TRBD2. The CDR3 loop spans 14 amino acids. Trimming removed 4 bases from V and 0 bases from J; junction bases left unmatched: 3. The germline V gene has CDR1 SGHNT and CDR2 YYREEE (reference sequence).

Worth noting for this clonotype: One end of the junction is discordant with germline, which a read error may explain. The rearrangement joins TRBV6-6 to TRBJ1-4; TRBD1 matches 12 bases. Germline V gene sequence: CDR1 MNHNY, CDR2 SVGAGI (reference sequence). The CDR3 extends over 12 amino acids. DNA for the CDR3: TGTGCCAGCAGCCACGGAGGGACAGGGGGCGAATTT. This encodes CASSHGGTGGEF.

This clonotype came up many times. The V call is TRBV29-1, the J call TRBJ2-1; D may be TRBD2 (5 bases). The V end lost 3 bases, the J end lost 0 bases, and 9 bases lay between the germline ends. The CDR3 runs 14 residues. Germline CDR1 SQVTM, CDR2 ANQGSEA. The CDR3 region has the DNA TGCAGCGTTGACCTGGGGAGCTCCTACAATGAGCAGTTCTTC. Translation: CSVDLGSSYNEQFF.

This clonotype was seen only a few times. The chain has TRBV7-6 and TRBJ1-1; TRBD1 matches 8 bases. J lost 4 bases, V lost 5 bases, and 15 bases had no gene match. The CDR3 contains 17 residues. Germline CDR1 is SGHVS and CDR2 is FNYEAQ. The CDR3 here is CASSPGPYRGRVTEAFF. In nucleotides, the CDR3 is TGTGCCAGCAGCCCAGGACCGTACAGGGGGAGGGTCACTGAAGCTTTCTTT.

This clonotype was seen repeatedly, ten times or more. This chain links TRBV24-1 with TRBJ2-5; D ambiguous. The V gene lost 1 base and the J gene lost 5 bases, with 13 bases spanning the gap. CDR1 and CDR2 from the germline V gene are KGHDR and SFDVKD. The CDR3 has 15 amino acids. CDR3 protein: CATSDFDLGRETQYF. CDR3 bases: TGTGCCACCAGTGATTTCGACCTAGGAAGGGAGACCCAGTACTTC.

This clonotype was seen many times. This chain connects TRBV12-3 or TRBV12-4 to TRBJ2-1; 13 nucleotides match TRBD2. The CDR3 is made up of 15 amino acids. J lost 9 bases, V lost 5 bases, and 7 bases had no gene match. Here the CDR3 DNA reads TGTGCCAGCAGTGGAGGGACTAGCGGGACCGGTGAGCAGTTCTTC. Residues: CASSGGTSGTGEQFF.

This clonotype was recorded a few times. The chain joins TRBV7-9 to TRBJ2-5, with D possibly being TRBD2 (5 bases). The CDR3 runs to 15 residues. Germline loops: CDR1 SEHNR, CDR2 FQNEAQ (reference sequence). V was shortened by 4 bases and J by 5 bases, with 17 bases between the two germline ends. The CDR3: CASSSPGVARETQYF. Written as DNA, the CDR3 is TGTGCCAGCAGCTCCCCCGGGGTTGCAAGGGAGACCCAGTACTTC.

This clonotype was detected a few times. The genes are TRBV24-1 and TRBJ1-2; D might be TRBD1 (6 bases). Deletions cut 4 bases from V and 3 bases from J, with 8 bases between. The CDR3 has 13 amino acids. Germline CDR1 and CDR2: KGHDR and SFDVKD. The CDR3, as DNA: TGTGCCACCAGTGACCAGGGGCACTATGGCTACACCTTC. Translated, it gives CATSDQGHYGYTF.

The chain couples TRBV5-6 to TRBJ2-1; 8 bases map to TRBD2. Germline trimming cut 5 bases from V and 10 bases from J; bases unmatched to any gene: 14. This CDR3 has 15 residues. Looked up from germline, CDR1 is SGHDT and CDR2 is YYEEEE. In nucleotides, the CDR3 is TGTGCCAGCAGTCTCGCGGGGGGATGGCTTGAAGAGCAGTTCTTC. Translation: CASSLAGGWLEEQFF.

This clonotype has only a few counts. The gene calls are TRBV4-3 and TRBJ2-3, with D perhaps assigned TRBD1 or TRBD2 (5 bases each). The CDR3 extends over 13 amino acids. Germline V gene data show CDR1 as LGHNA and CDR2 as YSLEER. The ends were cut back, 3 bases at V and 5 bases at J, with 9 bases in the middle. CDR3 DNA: TGCGCCAGCAGCCACTTTGGGGGAGATACGCAGTATTTT. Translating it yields CASSHFGGDTQYF.

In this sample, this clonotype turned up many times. CDR3 DNA: TGTGCCAGCAGTTTAGCGCTAAGCGGGTTGTCTGAAGCTTTCTTT. It codes for CASSLALSGLSEAFF. The chain joins TRBV12-3 or TRBV12-4 to TRBJ1-1; D uncertain. With 0 bases removed from V and 6 bases from J, the gap between germline ends came to 14 bases. The CDR3 is 15 residues long.

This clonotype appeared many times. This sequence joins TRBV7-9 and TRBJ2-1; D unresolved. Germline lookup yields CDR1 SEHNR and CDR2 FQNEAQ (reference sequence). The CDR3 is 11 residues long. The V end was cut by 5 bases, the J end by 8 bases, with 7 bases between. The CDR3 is CASSNGYEQFF. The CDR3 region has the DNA TGTGCCAGCAGCAATGGGTATGAGCAGTTCTTC.

CDR3: CASSLGRGYEQYV. The CDR3 DNA reads TGTGCCAGCAGCTTAGGACGGGGCTACGAGCAGTACGTC. The rearrangement joins TRBV11-2 to TRBJ2-7; TRBD2 is a possible D gene (5 bases). Trimming shortened V by 1 base and J by 3 bases, and 7 bases separated the two germline ends. The CDR3 covers 13 residues. Germline-derived CDR1 and CDR2 are SGHAT and FQNNGV.

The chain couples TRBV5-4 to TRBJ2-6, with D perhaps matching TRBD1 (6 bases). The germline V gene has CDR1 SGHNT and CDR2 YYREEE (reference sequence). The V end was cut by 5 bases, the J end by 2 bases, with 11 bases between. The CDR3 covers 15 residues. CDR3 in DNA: TGTGCCAGCAGTTTTAGGGGGACTGGGGCCAACGTCCTGACTTTC. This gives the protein CASSFRGTGANVLTF.

The CDR3 spells CASKKSAGQETQYF. In DNA, the CDR3 is TGTGCCAGCAAAAAATCTGCAGGCCAAGAGACCCAGTACTTC. The chain has TRBV2 and TRBJ2-5, with no clear D. This CDR3 contains 14 residues. CDR1 is SNHLY and CDR2 is FYNNEI in the germline V gene. V lost 7 bases and J lost 1, with 13 bases in between.

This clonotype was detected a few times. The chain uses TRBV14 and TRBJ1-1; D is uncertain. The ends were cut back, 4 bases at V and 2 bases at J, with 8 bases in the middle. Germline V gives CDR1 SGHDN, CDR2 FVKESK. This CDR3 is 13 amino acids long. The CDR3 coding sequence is TGTGCCAGCAGCCCCCACAGTAACACTGAAGCTTTCTTT. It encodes CASSPHSNTEAFF.

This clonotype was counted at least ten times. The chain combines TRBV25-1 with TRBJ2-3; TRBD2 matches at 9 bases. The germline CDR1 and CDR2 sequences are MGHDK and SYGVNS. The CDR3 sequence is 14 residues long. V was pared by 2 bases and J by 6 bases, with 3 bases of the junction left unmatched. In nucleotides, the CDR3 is TGTGCCAGCAGTGAACAAGGACTAGCGGATACGCAGTATTTT. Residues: CASSEQGLADTQYF.

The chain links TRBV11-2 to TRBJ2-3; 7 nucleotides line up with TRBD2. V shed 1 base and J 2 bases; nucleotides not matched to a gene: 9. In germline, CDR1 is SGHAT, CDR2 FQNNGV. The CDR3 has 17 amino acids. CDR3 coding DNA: TGTGCCAGCAGCTTAGGACGGGCGGGGGTGTTCACAGATACGCAGTATTTT. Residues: CASSLGRAGVFTDTQYF.

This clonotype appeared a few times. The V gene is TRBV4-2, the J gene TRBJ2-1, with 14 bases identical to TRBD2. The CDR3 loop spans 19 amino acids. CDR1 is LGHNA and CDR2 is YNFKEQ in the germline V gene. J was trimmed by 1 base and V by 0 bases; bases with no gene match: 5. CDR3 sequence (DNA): TGTGCCAGCAGCCAAGATCCGGGACTAGCGGGGGTTTCCTACAATGAGCAGTTCTTC. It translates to CASSQDPGLAGVSYNEQFF.

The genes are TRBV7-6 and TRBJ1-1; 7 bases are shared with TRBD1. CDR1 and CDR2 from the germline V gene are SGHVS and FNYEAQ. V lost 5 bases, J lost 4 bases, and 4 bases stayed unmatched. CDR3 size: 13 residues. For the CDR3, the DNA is TGTGCCAGCAGCAGGGGGCTGGGCACTGAAGCTTTCTTT. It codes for CASSRGLGTEAFF. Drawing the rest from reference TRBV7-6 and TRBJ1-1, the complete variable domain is GAGVSQSPRYKVTKRGQDVALRCDPISGHVSLYWYRQALGQGPEFLTYFNYEAQQDKSGLPNDRFSAERPEGSISTLTIQRTEQRDSAMYRCASSRGLGTEAFFGQGTRLTVV.

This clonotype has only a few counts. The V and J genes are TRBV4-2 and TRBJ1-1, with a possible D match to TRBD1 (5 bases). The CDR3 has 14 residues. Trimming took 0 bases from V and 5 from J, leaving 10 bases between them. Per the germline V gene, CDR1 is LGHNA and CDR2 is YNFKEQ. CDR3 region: CASSQEGGRTEAFF. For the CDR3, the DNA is TGTGCCAGCAGCCAAGAGGGGGGGAGGACTGAAGCTTTCTTT.

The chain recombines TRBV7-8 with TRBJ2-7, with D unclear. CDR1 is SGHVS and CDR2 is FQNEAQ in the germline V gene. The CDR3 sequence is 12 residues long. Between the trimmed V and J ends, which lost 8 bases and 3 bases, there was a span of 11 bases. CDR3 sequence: CASRYDRYEQYF. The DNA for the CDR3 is TGTGCCAGCCGTTACGACCGCTACGAGCAGTACTTC.

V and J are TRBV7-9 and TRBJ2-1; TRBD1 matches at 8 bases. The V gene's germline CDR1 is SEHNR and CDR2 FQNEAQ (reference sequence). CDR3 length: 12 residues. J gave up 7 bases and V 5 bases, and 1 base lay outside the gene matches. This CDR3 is CASSTGGNEQFF. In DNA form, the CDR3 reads TGTGCCAGCAGCACAGGGGGAAATGAGCAGTTCTTC.

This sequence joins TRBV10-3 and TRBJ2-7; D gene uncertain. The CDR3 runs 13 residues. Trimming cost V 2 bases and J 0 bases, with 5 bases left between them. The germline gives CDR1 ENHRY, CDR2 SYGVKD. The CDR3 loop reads CAISEPPSYEQYV. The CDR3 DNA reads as TGTGCCATCAGTGAGCCCCCCTCCTACGAGCAGTACGTC.

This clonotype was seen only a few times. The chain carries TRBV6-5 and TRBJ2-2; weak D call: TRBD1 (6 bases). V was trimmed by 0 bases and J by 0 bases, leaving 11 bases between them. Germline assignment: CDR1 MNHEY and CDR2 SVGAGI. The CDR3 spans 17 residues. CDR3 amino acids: CASSYSGGQPNTGELFF. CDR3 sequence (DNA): TGTGCCAGCAGTTACTCTGGAGGACAGCCGAACACCGGGGAGCTGTTTTTT.

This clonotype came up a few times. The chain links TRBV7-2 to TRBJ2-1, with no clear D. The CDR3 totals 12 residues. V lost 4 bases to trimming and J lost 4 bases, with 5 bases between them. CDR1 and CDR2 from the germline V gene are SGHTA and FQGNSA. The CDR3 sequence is CASSYLYNEQFF. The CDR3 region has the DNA TGTGCCAGCAGCTACCTATACAATGAGCAGTTCTTC.

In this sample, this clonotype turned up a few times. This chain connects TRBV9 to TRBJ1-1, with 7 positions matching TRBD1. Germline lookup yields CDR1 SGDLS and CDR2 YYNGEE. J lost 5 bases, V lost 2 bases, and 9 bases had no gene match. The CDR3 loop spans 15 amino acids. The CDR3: CASSVFVSGGTEAFF. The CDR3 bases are TGTGCCAGCAGCGTTTTTGTCTCAGGGGGAACTGAAGCTTTCTTT.

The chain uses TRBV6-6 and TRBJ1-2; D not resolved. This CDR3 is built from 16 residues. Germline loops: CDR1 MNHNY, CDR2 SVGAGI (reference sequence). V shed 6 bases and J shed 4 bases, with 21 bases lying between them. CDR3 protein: CASSSSWEDPRYGYTF. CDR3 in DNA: TGTGCCAGCAGCTCCTCCTGGGAGGACCCCCGCTATGGCTACACCTTC.

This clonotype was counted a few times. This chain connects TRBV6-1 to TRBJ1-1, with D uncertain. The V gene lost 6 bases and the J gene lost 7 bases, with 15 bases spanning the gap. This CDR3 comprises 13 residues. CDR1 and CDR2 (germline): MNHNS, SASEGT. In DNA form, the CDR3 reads TGTGCCAGCAGGGAGGACGGTGCCGGTGAAGCTTTCTTT. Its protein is CASREDGAGEAFF.

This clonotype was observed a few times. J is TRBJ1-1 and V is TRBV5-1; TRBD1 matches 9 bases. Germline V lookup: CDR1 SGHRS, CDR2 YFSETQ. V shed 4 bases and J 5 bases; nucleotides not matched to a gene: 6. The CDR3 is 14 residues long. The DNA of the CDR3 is TGCGCCAGCAGCCCGACCGGGACAGGGACTGAAGCTTTCTTT. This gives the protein CASSPTGTGTEAFF. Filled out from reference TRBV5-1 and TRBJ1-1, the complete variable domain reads KAGVTQTPRYLIKTRGQQVTLSCSPISGHRSVSWYQQTPGQGLQFLFEYFSETQRNKGNFPGRFSGRQFSNSRSEMNVSTLELGDSALYLCASSPTGTGTEAFFGQGTRLTVV.

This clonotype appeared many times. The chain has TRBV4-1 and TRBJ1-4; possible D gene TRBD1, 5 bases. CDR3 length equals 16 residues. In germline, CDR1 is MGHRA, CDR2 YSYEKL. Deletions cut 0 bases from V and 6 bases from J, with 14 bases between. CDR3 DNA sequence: TGCGCCAGCAGCCAAGACATCACAGGCTTCGATGAAAAACTGTTTTTT. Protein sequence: CASSQDITGFDEKLFF.